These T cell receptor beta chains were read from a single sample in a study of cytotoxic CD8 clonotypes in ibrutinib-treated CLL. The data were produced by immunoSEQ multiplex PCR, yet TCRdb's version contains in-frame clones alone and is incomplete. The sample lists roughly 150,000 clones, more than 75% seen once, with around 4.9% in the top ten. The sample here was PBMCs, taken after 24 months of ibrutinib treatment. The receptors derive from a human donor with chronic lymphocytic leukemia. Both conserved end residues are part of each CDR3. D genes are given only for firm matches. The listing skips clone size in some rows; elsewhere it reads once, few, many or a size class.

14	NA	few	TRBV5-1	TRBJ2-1	TGCGCCAGCAGCAGGATCCCCCCGGTAAATGAGCAGTTCTTC	CASSRIPPVNEQFF
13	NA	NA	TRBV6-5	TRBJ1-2	TGTGCCAGCAGGCCCAGGGTAGGCTATGGCTACACCTTC	CASRPRVGYGYTF
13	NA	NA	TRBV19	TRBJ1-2	TGTGCCAGGTCCGTTGGGGGGAACTATGGCTACACCTTC	CARSVGGNYGYTF
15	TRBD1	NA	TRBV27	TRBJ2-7	TGTGCCAGCAGTCCCACGACAGGGATGGGCCACGAGCAGTACTTC	CASSPTTGMGHEQYF
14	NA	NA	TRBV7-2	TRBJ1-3	TGTGCCAGCAGCCCCGGGGCCTCTGGAAACACCATATATTTT	CASSPGASGNTIYF
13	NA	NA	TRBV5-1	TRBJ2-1	TGCGCCAGCAGCTTGGGGGTAGACAATGAGCAGTTCTTC	CASSLGVDNEQFF
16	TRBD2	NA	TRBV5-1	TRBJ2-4	TGCGCCAGCACCCCGGGTAGCGGGTGGGCCAAAAACATTCAGTACTTC	CASTPGSGWAKNIQYF
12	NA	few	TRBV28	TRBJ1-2	TGTGCCAGCAGTGGACCCGGCTATGGCTACACCTTC	CASSGPGYGYTF
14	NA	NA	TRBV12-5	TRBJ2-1	TGTGCTAGTGGTTTAGGGACTGTCAGGAATGAGCAGTTCTTC	CASGLGTVRNEQFF
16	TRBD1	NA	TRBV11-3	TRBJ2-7	TGTGCCAGCAGCTTTGGATCCGGGACAGGGAAATACGAGCAGTACTTC	CASSFGSGTGKYEQYF
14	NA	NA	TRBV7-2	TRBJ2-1	TGTGCCAGCAGCTTGGCTGGAGCCTACAATGAGCAGTTCTTC	CASSLAGAYNEQFF
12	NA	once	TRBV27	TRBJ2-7	TGTGCCAGCAGTCCCGCGGGTTACGAGCAGTACTTC	CASSPAGYEQYF
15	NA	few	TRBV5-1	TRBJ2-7	TGCGCCAGCAGCTCCCATATCGCGGTAACCTACGAGCAGTACTTC	CASSSHIAVTYEQYF
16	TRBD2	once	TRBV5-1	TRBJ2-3	TGCGCCAGCAGCTTGGTCGGCGGGAGGTCTACAGATACGCAGTATTTT	CASSLVGGRSTDTQYF
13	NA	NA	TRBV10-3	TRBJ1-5	TGTGCCATACAGCGTGAAACCGGTCAGCCCCAGCATTTT	CAIQRETGQPQHF
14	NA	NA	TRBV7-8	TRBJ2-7	TGTGCCAGCAGCCTGGGGGTGCGCCTTTACGAGCAGTACTTC	CASSLGVRLYEQYF
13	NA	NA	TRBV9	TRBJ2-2	TGTGCCAGCAGCGTAGGTTGGGGCGGGGAGCTGTTTTTT	CASSVGWGGELFF
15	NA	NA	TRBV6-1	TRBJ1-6	TGTGCCAGCAGTGTTGGCGGGGACGTTAATTCACCCCTCCACTTT	CASSVGGDVNSPLHF
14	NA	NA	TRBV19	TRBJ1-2	TGTGCCAGTAGTACCCGGGTGTACAACTATGGCTACACCTTC	CASSTRVYNYGYTF
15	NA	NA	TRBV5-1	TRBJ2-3	TGCGCCAGCAGCTTGCAGTGGGAGGGCACAGATACGCAGTATTTT	CASSLQWEGTDTQYF
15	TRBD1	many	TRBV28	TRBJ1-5	TGTGCCAGCAGTGGGCTCGGGACAGGGTCTCAGCCCCAGCATTTT	CASSGLGTGSQPQHF
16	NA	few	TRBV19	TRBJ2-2	TGTGCCAGTAGTATTGCGTGGTGGACGAACACCGGGGAGCTGTTTTTT	CASSIAWWTNTGELFF
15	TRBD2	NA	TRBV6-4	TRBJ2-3	TGTGCCAGCAGTCTCGGACTAGCGGGAGGCGATACGCAGTATTTT	CASSLGLAGGDTQYF
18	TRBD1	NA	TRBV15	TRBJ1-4	TGTGCCACCAGCAGAGCCCACGTAAGACAGGGTTTGGGTGAAAAACTGTTTTTT	CATSRAHVRQGLGEKLFF
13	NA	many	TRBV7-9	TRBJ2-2	TGTGCCAGCATGAGAGGGAACACCGGGGAGCTGTTTTTT	CASMRGNTGELFF
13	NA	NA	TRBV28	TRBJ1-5	TGTGCCAGCAGTTTAGGAGGGTTTCAGCCCCAGCATTTT	CASSLGGFQPQHF
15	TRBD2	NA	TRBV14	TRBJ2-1	TGTGCCAGCAGCCCGCTGGGACTATTTAGCAATGAGCAGTTCTTC	CASSPLGLFSNEQFF